These T cell receptor beta chains were read from a single sample in a study of cytomegalovirus exposure and HLA in healthy donors. Some clones are missing from TCRdb's copy, which holds only in-frame ones; the method was immunoSEQ multiplex PCR. The sample consists of roughly 100,000 clones, about four fifths of them appearing once. Sequenced material: PBMCs. The receptors were gathered from a man younger than 45 in good health and CMV-seropositive. Both conserved end residues are part of each CDR3. The order of the fields is D gene, J gene, V gene, clone size, CDR3 DNA, CDR3 protein. The D gene is left open where the match is weak. Size values are once, few and many counts, or a class for expanded clones, and some rows have none.

. TRBJ1-1 TRBV9 . TGTGCCAGCAGCCCCCTAGGAGGGTCGGGCACTGAAGCTTTCTTT CASSPLGGSGTEAFF
. TRBJ2-2 TRBV5-1 . TGCGCCAGCAGCTTGGCAGTTGGAGGGGAGGCCGGGGAGCTGTTTTTT CASSLAVGGEAGELFF
TRBD2 TRBJ2-7 TRBV18 . TGTGCCAGCTCACGTGCTAGCGGGACTTACGAGCAGTACTTC CASSRASGTYEQYF
. TRBJ2-7 TRBV9 . TGTGCCAGCAGCCGGTATGGCTACGAGCAGTACTTC CASSRYGYEQYF
TRBD2 TRBJ2-7 TRBV7-2 . TGTGCCAGCAGCGAAACTAGCGGGAGCCCCTACGAGCAGTACTTC CASSETSGSPYEQYF
TRBD2 TRBJ2-7 TRBV2 . TGTGCCAAATCAATAGCTAGCGGCGAGCAGTACTTC CAKSIASGEQYF
TRBD2 TRBJ2-1 TRBV28 . TGTGCCAGCAGTTTATGGGCGGGAGGTCACAATGAGCAGTTCTTC CASSLWAGGHNEQFF
. TRBJ2-3 TRBV6-6 . TGTGCCAGCAGTGATCCCTATAGCACAGATACGCAGTATTTT CASSDPYSTDTQYF
. TRBJ1-4 TRBV7-9 . TGTTCCAGCAGCTTTGCAGGGGTGGCTCTGTTTTTT CSSSFAGVALFF
. TRBJ2-7 TRBV23-1 . TGCGCCAGCAGTCAACTAGTTGGGGCTTACGAGCAGTACTTC CASSQLVGAYEQYF
TRBD2 TRBJ2-7 TRBV4-1 . TGCGCCAGCAGCCAAGGGGGAAGCGGGAGCGGTTACGAGCAGTACTTC CASSQGGSGSGYEQYF
TRBD1 TRBJ1-5 TRBV18 . TGTGCCAGCTCACCGGGACAGGGAGTTTCCTCCAATCAGCCCCAGCATTTT CASSPGQGVSSNQPQHF
. TRBJ2-5 TRBV27 . TGTGCCAGCAGTTTAGGGAGTACCCAAGAGACCCAGTACTTC CASSLGSTQETQYF
TRBD2 TRBJ2-3 TRBV4-3 . TGCGCCAGCAGCCAAGTTGCGGGAGGGGTCACAGATACGCAGTATTTT CASSQVAGGVTDTQYF
. TRBJ2-2 TRBV19 . TGTGCCAGTAGGAGACAAGACAACACCGGGGAGCTGTTTTTT CASRRQDNTGELFF
. TRBJ2-5 TRBV18 once TGTGCCAGCTCCACCTTGGTCTCACTCCAAGAGACCCAGTACTTC CASSTLVSLQETQYF
. TRBJ2-7 TRBV10-3 . TGTGCCACCAGAGGAGGGGACGAGGGAAGCAAACAGTACTTC CATRGGDEGSKQYF
. TRBJ2-2 TRBV30 . TGTGCCTGGTTAGGCAGGGACACCGGGGAGCTGTTTTTT CAWLGRDTGELFF
. TRBJ2-1 TRBV9 . TGTGCCAGCAGCGTAGGCACCTCACAGGGAGAGCCGTTCTTC CASSVGTSQGEPFF
. TRBJ2-2 TRBV4-3 . TGCGCCAGCAGCCGGGGCCCCGGGGAGCTGTTTTTT CASSRGPGELFF
TRBD1 TRBJ1-1 TRBV6-5 . TGTGCCAGCAGGCGGACAGGGGCGAACACTGAAGCTTTCTTT CASRRTGANTEAFF
. TRBJ2-5 TRBV28 . TGTGCCAGCAGTTTGCCCCCGAGGGAGCAGTACTTC CASSLPPREQYF
TRBD2 TRBJ2-1 TRBV18 few TGTGCCAGCTCACTCGGCGCTAGCGGGATGGGGGCGTTCTTC CASSLGASGMGAFF
. TRBJ1-4 TRBV7-9 . TGTGCCAGCAGCTTAGCACAAGGCGGAACTAATGAAAAACTGTTTTTT CASSLAQGGTNEKLFF
TRBD1 TRBJ2-7 TRBV27 . TGTGCCAGCAGTTTAGACGACAGGGCCTACGAGCAGTACTTC CASSLDDRAYEQYF
. TRBJ1-5 TRBV28 . TGTGCCAGCAGCGTTAGGGGCGAGGCGCCCCAGCATTTT CASSVRGEAPQHF
TRBD1 TRBJ1-2 TRBV11-2 . TGTGCCAGCAGCCCCACCCCGGGACAGAACTATGGCTACACCTTC CASSPTPGQNYGYTF
TRBD1 TRBJ2-1 TRBV18 . TGTGCCAGCTCACCATATCGATTAGACAGGGGGGATGAGCAGTTCTTC CASSPYRLDRGDEQFF
. TRBJ2-3 TRBV30 few TGTGCCTGGAAAAGGACACAGAGCACAGATACGCAGTATTTT CAWKRTQSTDTQYF
TRBD1 TRBJ2-3 TRBV11-3 . TGTGCCAGCAGCTCCAGAAGGGCAGGGGGTTTCACAGATACGCAGTATTTT CASSSRRAGGFTDTQYF
. TRBJ2-1 TRBV19 once TGTGCCAGTAGTATAGATCCCCAAGCGGTGACCTACAATGAGCAGTTCTTC CASSIDPQAVTYNEQFF
. TRBJ1-4 TRBV28 . TGTGCCAGCAGTTTATGGGTGGGGGCGGAAGAAAAACTGTTTTTT CASSLWVGAEEKLFF
. TRBJ2-1 TRBV2 . TGTGCCAGCAGTGAAGGGTGGGCCAACTCCTACAATGAGCAGTTCTTC CASSEGWANSYNEQFF
. TRBJ2-1 TRBV27 . TGTGCCAGCGACACTCACAATGAGCAGTTCTTC CASDTHNEQFF
. TRBJ1-5 TRBV18 . TGTGCCAGCTCAGCCCAGGATCAGCCCCAGCATTTT CASSAQDQPQHF
. TRBJ2-1 TRBV7-8 . TGTGCCAGCAGCCTGGACCAACTCCCCGGGGATGAGCAGTTCTTC CASSLDQLPGDEQFF
. TRBJ2-1 TRBV5-6 . TGTGCCAGCAGCTGGGTGACAGCCCTTACGAACAATGAGCAGTTCTTC CASSWVTALTNNEQFF
. TRBJ1-4 TRBV25-1 . TGTGCCAGCAGCCCCCCGGGGGGGGCGAATGAAAAACTGTTTTTT CASSPPGGANEKLFF
TRBD2 TRBJ2-3 TRBV29-1 . TGCAGCGTTCGCCCCCTAGCGGGAGGAGCAGATACGCAGTATTTT CSVRPLAGGADTQYF
. TRBJ2-1 TRBV7-6 few TGTGCCAGCAGCTTAGATGGAAGGGGAGGCTACAATGAGCAGTTCTTC CASSLDGRGGYNEQFF
. TRBJ1-1 TRBV18 . TGTGCCAGCTCACCACCAACAGGAACTGAAGCTTTCTTT CASSPPTGTEAFF
. TRBJ2-7 TRBV18 . TGTGCCAGCTCACCGCTCGGGACAAATCATTCCGAGCAGTACTTC CASSPLGTNHSEQYF
. TRBJ2-1 TRBV7-9 . TGTGCCAGCAGCTTAAGGCGGGGTACCTACAATGAGCAGTTCTTC CASSLRRGTYNEQFF
. TRBJ2-7 TRBV28 . TGTGCCAGCAGTTTTTCGACAGGACTGTACGAGCAGTACTTC CASSFSTGLYEQYF
TRBD2 TRBJ2-1 TRBV7-9 . TGTGCCAGCAGCTTAGGGGCTAGCGGTAACAATGAGCAGTTCTTC CASSLGASGNNEQFF
. TRBJ2-1 TRBV19 . TGTGCCAGTAGTATAGAAGGAGGGGGCCGCAATGAGCAGTTCTTC CASSIEGGGRNEQFF
. TRBJ2-7 TRBV7-9 . TGTTCCAGCAGCCACACAGGGTACGAGCAGTACTTC CSSSHTGYEQYF
. TRBJ2-5 TRBV10-2 . TGCGCCAGCAGTGAGAGGGCAGGCGGGGAGACCCAGTACTTC CASSERAGGETQYF
. TRBJ1-1 TRBV2 once TGTGCCAGGCGAAGGGACACCGGGAACACTGAAGCTTTCTTT CARRRDTGNTEAFF
TRBD1 TRBJ1-5 TRBV4-3 . TGCGCCAGCAGCCAATGGACAGGGGGGGATCAGCCCCAGCATTTT CASSQWTGGDQPQHF
. TRBJ2-7 TRBV25-1 . TGTGCCAGCAGTGACGGTGTTAAGCAGTACTTC CASSDGVKQYF
TRBD1 TRBJ2-7 TRBV5-1 . TGCGCCAGCAGCATGGGACAGGGAGGCTACGAGCAGTACTTC CASSMGQGGYEQYF
. TRBJ1-5 TRBV7-2 . TGTGCCAGCAGCTCCCGGGACTATCAGCCCCAGCATTTT CASSSRDYQPQHF
. TRBJ1-3 TRBV2 . TGTGCCAGCAGAGGCCCAGGAAATACCATATATTTT CASRGPGNTIYF